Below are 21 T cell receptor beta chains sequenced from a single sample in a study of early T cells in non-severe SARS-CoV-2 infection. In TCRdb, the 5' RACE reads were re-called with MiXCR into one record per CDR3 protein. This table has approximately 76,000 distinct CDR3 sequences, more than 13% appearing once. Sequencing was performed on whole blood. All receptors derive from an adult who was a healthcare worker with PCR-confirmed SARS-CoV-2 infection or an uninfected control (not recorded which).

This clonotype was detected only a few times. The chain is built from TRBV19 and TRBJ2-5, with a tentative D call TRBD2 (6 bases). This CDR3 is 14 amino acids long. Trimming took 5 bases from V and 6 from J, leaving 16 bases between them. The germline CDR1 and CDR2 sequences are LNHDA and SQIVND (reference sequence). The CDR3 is CASSSGGSGKTQYF. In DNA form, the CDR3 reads TGTGCCAGTAGTTCCGGGGGTTCAGGAAAGACCCAGTACTTC. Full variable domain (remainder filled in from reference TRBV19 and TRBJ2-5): DGGITQSPKYLFRKEGQNVTLSCEQNLNHDAMYWYRQDPGQGLRLIYYSQIVNDFQKGDIAEGYSVSREKKESFPLTVTSAQKNPTAFYLCASSSGGSGKTQYFGPGTRLLVL.

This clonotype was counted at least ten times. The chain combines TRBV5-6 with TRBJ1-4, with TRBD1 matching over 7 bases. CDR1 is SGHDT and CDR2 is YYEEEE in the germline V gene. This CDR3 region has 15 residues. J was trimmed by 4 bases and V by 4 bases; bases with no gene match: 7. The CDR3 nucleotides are TGTGCCAGCAGCCTGCCGGGACAGCATAATGAAAAACTGTTTTTT. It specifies CASSLPGQHNEKLFF.

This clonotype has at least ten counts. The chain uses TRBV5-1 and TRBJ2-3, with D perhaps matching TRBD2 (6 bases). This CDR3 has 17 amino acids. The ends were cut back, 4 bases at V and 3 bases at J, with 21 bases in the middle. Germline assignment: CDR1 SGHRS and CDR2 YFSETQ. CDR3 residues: CASSPMAEGGITDTQYF. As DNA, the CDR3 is TGCGCCAGCAGCCCCATGGCGGAGGGTGGGATTACAGATACGCAGTATTTT.

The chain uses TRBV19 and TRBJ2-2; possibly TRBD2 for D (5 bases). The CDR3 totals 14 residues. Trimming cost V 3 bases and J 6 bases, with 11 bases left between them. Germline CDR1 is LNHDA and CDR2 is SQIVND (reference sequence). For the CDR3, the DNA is TGTGCCAGTAGTATGTTACTAGTTGCCGGGGAGCTGTTTTTT. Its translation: CASSMLLVAGELFF.

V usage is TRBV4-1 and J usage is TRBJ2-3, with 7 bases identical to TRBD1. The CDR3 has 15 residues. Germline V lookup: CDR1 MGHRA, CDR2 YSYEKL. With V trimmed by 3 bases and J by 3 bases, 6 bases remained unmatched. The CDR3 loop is CASSQQRGRTDTQYF. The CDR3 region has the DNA TGCGCCAGCAGCCAGCAGAGGGGGCGGACAGATACGCAGTATTTT.

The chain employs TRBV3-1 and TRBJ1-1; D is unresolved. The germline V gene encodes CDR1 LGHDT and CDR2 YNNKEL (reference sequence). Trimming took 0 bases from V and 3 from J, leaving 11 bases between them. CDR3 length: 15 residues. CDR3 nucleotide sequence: TGTGCCAGCAGCCAAGATTGGTCGGGGTACACTGAAGCTTTCTTT. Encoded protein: CASSQDWSGYTEAFF.

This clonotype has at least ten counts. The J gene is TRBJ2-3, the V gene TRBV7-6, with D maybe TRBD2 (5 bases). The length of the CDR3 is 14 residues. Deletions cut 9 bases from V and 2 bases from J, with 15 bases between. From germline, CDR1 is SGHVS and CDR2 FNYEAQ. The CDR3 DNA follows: TGTGCCAGTGGGCTAGCCGGGATCACAGATACGCAGTATTTT. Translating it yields CASGLAGITDTQYF.

The CDR3 reads CATRNESGLAQMNTEAFF. CDR3 sequence (DNA): TGTGCCACCAGGAACGAAAGCGGGTTGGCCCAAATGAACACTGAAGCTTTCTTT. V gene TRBV15 combines with J gene TRBJ1-1; no clear D gene. Germline CDR1 reads LNHNV; CDR2 reads YYDKDF (reference sequence). This CDR3 is built from 18 residues. Trimming removed 6 bases at V and 0 bases at J, with 23 bases between.

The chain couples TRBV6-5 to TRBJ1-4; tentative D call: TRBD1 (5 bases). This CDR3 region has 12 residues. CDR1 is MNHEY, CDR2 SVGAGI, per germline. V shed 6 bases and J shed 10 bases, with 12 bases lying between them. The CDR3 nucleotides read TGTGCCAGCAGGGAGACAACAGGAAAACTGTTTTTT. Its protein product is CASRETTGKLFF.

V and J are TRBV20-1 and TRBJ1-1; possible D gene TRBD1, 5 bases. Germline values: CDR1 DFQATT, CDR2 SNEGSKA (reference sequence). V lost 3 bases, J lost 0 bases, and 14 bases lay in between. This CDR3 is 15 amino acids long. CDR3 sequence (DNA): TGCAGTGCTAGTACGAATCAGGGAGTGAACACTGAAGCTTTCTTT. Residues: CSASTNQGVNTEAFF.

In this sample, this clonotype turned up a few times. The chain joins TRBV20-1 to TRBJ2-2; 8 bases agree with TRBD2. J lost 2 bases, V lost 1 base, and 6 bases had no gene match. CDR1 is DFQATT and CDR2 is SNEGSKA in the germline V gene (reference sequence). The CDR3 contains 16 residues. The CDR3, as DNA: TGCAGTGCTAGAGGGGGTCTAGCGGGTAACACCGGGGAGCTGTTTTTT. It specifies CSARGGLAGNTGELFF.

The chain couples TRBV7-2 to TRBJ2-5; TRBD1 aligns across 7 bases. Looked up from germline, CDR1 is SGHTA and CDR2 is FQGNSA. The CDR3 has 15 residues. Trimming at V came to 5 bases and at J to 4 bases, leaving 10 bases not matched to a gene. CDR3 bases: TGTGCCAGCAGCCATCGACAGGGTATGGGAGAGACCCAGTACTTC. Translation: CASSHRQGMGETQYF.

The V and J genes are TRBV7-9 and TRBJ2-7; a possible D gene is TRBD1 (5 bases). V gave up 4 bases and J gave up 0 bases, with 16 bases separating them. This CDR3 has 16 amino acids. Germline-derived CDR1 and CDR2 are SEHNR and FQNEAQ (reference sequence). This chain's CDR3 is CASSSVRWGSSYEQYF. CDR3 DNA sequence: TGTGCCAGCAGCTCCGTCCGGTGGGGCAGCTCCTACGAGCAGTACTTC.

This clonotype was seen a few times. The chain's CDR3 is CASSLKFGPQETQYF. CDR3 coding DNA: TGTGCCAGCAGCTTAAAGTTCGGACCTCAAGAGACCCAGTACTTC. The chain joins TRBV7-3 to TRBJ2-5; D is undetermined. CDR1 and CDR2 (germline): SGHTA, FQGTGA. Trimming shortened V by 1 base and J by 2 bases, and 11 bases separated the two germline ends. The CDR3 extends over 15 amino acids.

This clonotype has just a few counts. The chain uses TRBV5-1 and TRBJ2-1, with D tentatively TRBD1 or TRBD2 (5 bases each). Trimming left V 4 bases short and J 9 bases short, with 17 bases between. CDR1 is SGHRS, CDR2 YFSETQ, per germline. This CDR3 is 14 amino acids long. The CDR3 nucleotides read TGCGCCAGCAGCCCGGGACGGTCCCTCCCTGAGCAGTTCTTC. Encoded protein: CASSPGRSLPEQFF.

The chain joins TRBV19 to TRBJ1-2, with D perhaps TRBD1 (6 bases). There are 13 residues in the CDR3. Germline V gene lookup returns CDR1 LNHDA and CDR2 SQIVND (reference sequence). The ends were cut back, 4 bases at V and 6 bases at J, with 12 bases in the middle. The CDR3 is CASSNQGMDGYTF. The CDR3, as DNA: TGTGCCAGTAGTAACCAGGGGATGGATGGCTACACCTTC.

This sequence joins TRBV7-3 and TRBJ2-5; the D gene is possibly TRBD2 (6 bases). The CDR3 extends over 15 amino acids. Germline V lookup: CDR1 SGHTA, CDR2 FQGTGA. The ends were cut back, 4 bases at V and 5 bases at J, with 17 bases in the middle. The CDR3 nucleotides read TGTGCCAGCAGCTCATCGGGGCTACGGGAGGAGACCCAGTACTTC. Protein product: CASSSSGLREETQYF.

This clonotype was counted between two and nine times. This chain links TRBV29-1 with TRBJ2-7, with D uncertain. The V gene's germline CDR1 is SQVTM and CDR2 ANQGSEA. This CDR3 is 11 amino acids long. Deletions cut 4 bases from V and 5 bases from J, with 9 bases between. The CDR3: CSVGVGDEQYF. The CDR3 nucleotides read TGCAGCGTTGGAGTTGGGGACGAGCAGTACTTC.

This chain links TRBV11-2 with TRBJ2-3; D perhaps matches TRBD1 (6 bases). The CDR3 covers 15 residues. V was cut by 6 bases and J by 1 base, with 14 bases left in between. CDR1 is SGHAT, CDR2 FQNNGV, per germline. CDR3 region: CASSPDRRRTDTQYF. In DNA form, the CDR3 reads TGTGCCAGCAGTCCAGACAGGCGCCGCACAGATACGCAGTATTTT.

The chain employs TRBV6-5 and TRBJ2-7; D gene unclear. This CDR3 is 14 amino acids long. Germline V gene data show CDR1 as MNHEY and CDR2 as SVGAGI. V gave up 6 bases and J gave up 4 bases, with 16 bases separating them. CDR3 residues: CASSPRWSRYEQYF. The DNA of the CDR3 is TGTGCCAGCAGCCCAAGGTGGTCGCGTTACGAGCAGTACTTC.

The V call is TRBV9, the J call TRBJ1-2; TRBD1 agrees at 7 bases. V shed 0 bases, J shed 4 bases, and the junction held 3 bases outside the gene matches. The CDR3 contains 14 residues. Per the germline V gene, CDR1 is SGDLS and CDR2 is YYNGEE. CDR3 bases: TGTGCCAGCAGCGTAGATCGGGACAGCTATGGCTACACCTTC. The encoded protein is CASSVDRDSYGYTF.